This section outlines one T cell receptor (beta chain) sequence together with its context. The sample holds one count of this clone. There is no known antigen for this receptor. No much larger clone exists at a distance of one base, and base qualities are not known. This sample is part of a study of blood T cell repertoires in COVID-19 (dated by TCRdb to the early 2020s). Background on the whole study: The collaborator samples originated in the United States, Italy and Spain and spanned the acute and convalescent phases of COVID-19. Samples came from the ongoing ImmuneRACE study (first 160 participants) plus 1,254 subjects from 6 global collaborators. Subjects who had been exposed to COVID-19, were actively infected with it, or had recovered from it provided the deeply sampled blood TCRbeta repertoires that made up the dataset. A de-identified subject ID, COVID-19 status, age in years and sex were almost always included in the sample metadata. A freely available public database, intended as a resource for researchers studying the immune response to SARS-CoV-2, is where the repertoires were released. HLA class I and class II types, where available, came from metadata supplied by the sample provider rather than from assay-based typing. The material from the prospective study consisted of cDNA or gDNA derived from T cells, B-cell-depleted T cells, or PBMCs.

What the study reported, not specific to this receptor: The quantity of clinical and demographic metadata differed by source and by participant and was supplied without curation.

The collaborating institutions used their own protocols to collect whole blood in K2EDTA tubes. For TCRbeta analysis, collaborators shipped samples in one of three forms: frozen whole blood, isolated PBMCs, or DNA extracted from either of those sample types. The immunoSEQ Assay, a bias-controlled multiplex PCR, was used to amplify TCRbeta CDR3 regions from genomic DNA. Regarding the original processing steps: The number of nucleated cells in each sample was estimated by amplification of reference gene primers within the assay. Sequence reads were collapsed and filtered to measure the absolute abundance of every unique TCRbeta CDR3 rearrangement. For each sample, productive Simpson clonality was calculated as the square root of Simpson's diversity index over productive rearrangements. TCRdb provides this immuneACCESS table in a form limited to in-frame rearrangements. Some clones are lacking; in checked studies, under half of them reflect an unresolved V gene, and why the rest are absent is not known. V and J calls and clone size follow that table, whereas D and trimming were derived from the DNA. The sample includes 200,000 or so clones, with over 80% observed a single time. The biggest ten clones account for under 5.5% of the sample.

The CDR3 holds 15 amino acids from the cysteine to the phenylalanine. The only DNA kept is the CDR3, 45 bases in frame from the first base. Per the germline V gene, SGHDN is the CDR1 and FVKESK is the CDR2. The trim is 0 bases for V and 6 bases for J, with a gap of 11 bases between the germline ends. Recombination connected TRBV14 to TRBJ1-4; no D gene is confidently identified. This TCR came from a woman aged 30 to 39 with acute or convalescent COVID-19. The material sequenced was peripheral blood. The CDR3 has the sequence CASSQDPSYDEKLFF. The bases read TGTGCCAGCAGCCAAGACCCCTCGTATGATGAAAAACTGTTTTTT.